The clone carrying this T cell receptor beta chain was seen once. The entry originates in a study of blood T cell repertoires in COVID-19. Study at large: Researchers got acute and convalescent COVID-19 samples from the United States, Italy and Spain. From T cells, B-cell-depleted T cells, or PBMCs came the material, which was cDNA or gDNA.

Germline assignment: CDR1 LNHNV and CDR2 YYDKDF (reference sequence). The trim removed 3 bases at V and 8 bases at J, leaving 9 bases unmatched. The CDR3 is made up of 15 amino acids. The authors' processing: Amplification with reference gene primers provided the estimates of nucleated cell counts. The repertoire was sequenced with immunoSEQ multiplex PCR; TCRdb's copy has only in-frame clones and lacks some. Clone size and V and J calls were adopted from that table, with D and trimming inferred from the DNA. The sample has about 400,000 clones; 85% to 90% are singletons. Living in roughly 25 US areas, the participants were between about 18 and 100 years of age.

The TCR comes from a woman aged 25 to 45 who had recovered from COVID-19. The chain has TRBV15 and TRBJ2-1, with 8 bases fitting TRBD2. Input material: PBMCs or T cells enriched from blood (not recorded which). For the CDR3, the DNA is TGTGCCACCAGCAGTCCAGCGGGAGTCTTTTATGAGCAGTTCTTC. Translated, it gives CATSSPAGVFYEQFF. Using reference TRBV15 and TRBJ2-1 for the parts outside the CDR3, the full variable domain is DAMVIQNPRYQVTQFGKPVTLSCSQTLNHNVMYWYQQKSSQAPKLLFHYYDKDFNNEADTPDNFQSRRPNTSFCFLDIRSPGLGDTAMYLCATSSPAGVFYEQFFGPGTRLTVL.